This T cell receptor beta chain is from a study of blood T cell repertoires in COVID-19. Study-level information: COVID-19 samples from acute and convalescent phases originated in the United States, Italy and Spain.

In the study's own analysis: Amplification with reference gene primers provided the estimates of nucleated cell counts. Generated by immunoSEQ multiplex PCR, the TCRdb table keeps only in-frame clones and is missing some. That table supplies the V and J calls and clone size; D and trimming were determined from the DNA. The table shows 180,000 or so clones, with around 87% occurring only once. Sequencing was carried out using peripheral blood. This TCR was sampled from a man aged 18 to 29 with acute or convalescent COVID-19.

CDR3: CATSQRGGTEAFF. The CDR3 DNA follows: TGTGCCACCAGTCAACGAGGGGGCACTGAAGCTTTCTTT. The V gene is TRBV24-1, the J gene TRBJ1-1; D perhaps matches TRBD1 (6 bases). The CDR3 has 13 amino acids. Per germline, CDR1 KGHDR and CDR2 SFDVKD. V lost 6 bases, J lost 4 bases, and 11 bases lay in between.